Listed here are 18 T cell receptor beta chains from one sample, sequenced in a study of cytomegalovirus exposure and HLA in healthy donors. A multiplex PCR was run with 60 Vbeta primers and 13 Jbeta primers. Generated by immunoSEQ multiplex PCR, the TCRdb table keeps only in-frame clones and is missing some. Found here are some 200,000 clones, roughly four fifths of them singletons; the top ten hold more than 1.5%. Sequencing used PBMCs. The receptors come from a man aged 50-59 years in good health and CMV-seronegative.

This chain joins TRBV19 and TRBJ2-3; 10 bases are a match to TRBD1. The length of the CDR3 is 12 residues. The germline gives CDR1 LNHDA, CDR2 SQIVND (reference sequence). After removal of 10 bases from V and 8 bases from J, the junction contained 6 bases not matched to a gene. In DNA, the CDR3 is TGTGCCACGGGACAGGGGACCGGTACGCAGTATTTT. Translation: CATGQGTGTQYF.

The rearrangement links TRBV5-1 to TRBJ2-3; 7 nucleotides align to TRBD2. Losses at the gene ends were 4 bases for V and 2 bases for J; bases not matched to a gene: 10. The CDR3 sequence is 16 residues long. The germline gives CDR1 SGHRS, CDR2 YFSETQ. CDR3 region: CASSPSGTINTDTQYF. The CDR3 DNA sequence: TGCGCCAGCAGCCCGAGCGGGACTATCAACACAGATACGCAGTATTTT.

The rearrangement uses TRBV10-2 and TRBJ1-1; 10 bases are shared with TRBD1. The CDR3 length is 17 residues. Germline CDR1 WSHSY, CDR2 SAAADI. V dropped 3 bases and J dropped 3; count of bases not matched to a gene: 10. CDR3 protein: CASSDPPRQGAHTEAFF. CDR3 bases: TGCGCCAGCAGTGATCCTCCCCGACAGGGGGCGCACACTGAAGCTTTCTTT.

The rearrangement joins TRBV19 to TRBJ1-1, with D possibly TRBD1 on 5 matching bases. Germline CDR1 LNHDA, CDR2 SQIVND (reference sequence). V shed 4 bases and J shed 0 bases, with 15 bases lying between them. The CDR3 extends over 16 amino acids. The DNA of the CDR3 is TGTGCCAGTAGTAGGGAGGCAGGGAATATGAACACTGAAGCTTTCTTT. It codes for CASSREAGNMNTEAFF.

The chain has TRBV6-5 and TRBJ2-2; D remains unclear. Trimming pared 7 bases from V and 5 bases from J, leaving 8 bases between. CDR3 length: 12 amino acids. Germline V gene sequence: CDR1 MNHEY, CDR2 SVGAGI. CDR3 DNA sequence: TGTGCCAGCACCCAACAAACCGGGGAGCTGTTTTTT. Protein sequence: CASTQQTGELFF.

This chain joins TRBV6-4 and TRBJ2-3; 8 bases agree with TRBD1. V was pared by 6 bases and J by 2 bases, with 4 bases of the junction left unmatched. Germline V lookup: CDR1 MRHNA, CDR2 SNTAGT. This CDR3 region has 14 residues. This CDR3 is CASRRQGYTDTQYF. CDR3 bases: TGTGCCAGCAGAAGACAGGGGTACACAGATACGCAGTATTTT.

V is TRBV9 and J is TRBJ1-1; D is perhaps TRBD1 (6 bases). Germline V lookup: CDR1 SGDLS, CDR2 YYNGEE. There are 15 residues in the CDR3. Trimming stripped 4 bases from V and 0 bases from J, with 13 bases between. Written as DNA, the CDR3 is TGTGCCAGCAGCCCCTGGACAGTCCTGAACACTGAAGCTTTCTTT. It translates to CASSPWTVLNTEAFF.

The rearrangement links TRBV25-1 to TRBJ1-2; 8 bases map to TRBD1. The V segment lost 0 bases and the J segment 7 bases; nucleotides outside the gene matches: 10. There are 16 residues in the CDR3. Per the germline V gene, CDR1 is MGHDK and CDR2 is SYGVNS. The chain's CDR3 is CASSEYPAVDRAGYTF. The CDR3 DNA is TGTGCCAGCAGTGAATACCCGGCCGTGGACAGGGCTGGCTACACCTTC.

V usage is TRBV7-3 and J usage is TRBJ2-5; weak D call: TRBD1 (6 bases). Trimming removed 0 bases from V and 3 bases from J, with 8 bases in between. This CDR3 has 14 amino acids. CDR1 and CDR2 (germline): SGHTA, FQGTGA. CDR3 DNA sequence: TGTGCCAGCAGCTTAACTCGGGACAAAGAGACCCAGTACTTC. Residues: CASSLTRDKETQYF.

Of note for this clone: The junction does not match germline at one end; this may be a read error. This rearrangement joins TRBV7-9 to TRBJ1-2; no clear D gene. The germline V gene has CDR1 SEHNR and CDR2 FQNEAQ (reference sequence). This CDR3 contains 12 residues. CDR3 in amino acids: CSSSYLGDGYTF. CDR3 nucleotides: TGTTCCAGCAGCTACCTCGGGGATGGCTACACCTTC.

The J gene is TRBJ1-5, the V gene TRBV5-1, with D possibly being TRBD1 (5 bases). This CDR3 is 15 amino acids long. V lost 2 bases, J lost 7 bases, and 16 bases lay in between. CDR1 SGHRS and CDR2 YFSETQ come from the germline V gene. The CDR3 nucleotides read TGCGCCAGCAGCTTAAGCGGGGGATTTAGCCAGCCCCAGCATTTT. It codes for CASSLSGGFSQPQHF.

In its sample, this clone was seen once. The chain has TRBV6-1 and TRBJ2-5; the match to TRBD2 covers 8 bases. The DNA end is more similar to TRBJ2-7, so the J call may be wrong. The germline V gene has CDR1 MNHNS and CDR2 SASEGT. The CDR3 consists of 14 residues. CDR3 bases: TGTGCCAGCAGTACTAGCGGAGGGACCTACGAGCAGTACTTC. Its protein is CASSTSGGTYEQYF.

The chain links TRBV19 to TRBJ1-1; the D is unclear. Germline V gene lookup returns CDR1 LNHDA and CDR2 SQIVND (reference sequence). This CDR3 is built from 13 residues. Trimming took 3 bases from V and 5 from J, leaving 10 bases between them. The CDR3 DNA reads TGTGCCAGTAGTATCCCCCGCAGGACTGAAGCTTTCTTT. This encodes CASSIPRRTEAFF.

This clone is a singleton in its sample. This sequence joins TRBV5-1 and TRBJ2-2; 9 bases fit TRBD1. The CDR3 is made up of 15 amino acids. From germline, CDR1 is SGHRS and CDR2 YFSETQ. V lost 4 bases and J lost 5; bases outside the gene matches: 6. The CDR3 protein is CASSPGQGFTGELFF. CDR3 sequence (DNA): TGCGCCAGCAGCCCGGGACAGGGTTTTACCGGGGAGCTGTTTTTT.

In DNA, the CDR3 is TGTGCCATCAGTGATAGTGTAAGCGGGGGGGCCGGAGATACGCAGTATTTT. It codes for CAISDSVSGGAGDTQYF. This rearrangement joins TRBV10-3 to TRBJ2-3; 10 bases match TRBD2. Germline values: CDR1 ENHRY, CDR2 SYGVKD. This CDR3 has 17 residues. V lost 3 bases and J lost 5; bases outside the gene matches: 11.

CDR3 nucleotides: TGTGCCAGCAGCCCCGGGACACCCGGGACTAGCCCCCTCGACTACAATGAGCAGTTCTTC. Translated, it gives CASSPGTPGTSPLDYNEQFF. The chain couples TRBV21-1 to TRBJ2-1; the table's D call, TRBD2, was not checked against the DNA. TRBV21-1 represents a pseudogene. CDR3 length: 20 amino acids.

The chain is built from TRBV27 and TRBJ2-2; D might be TRBD1 (5 bases). The CDR3 runs to 16 residues. CDR1 and CDR2 from the germline V gene are MNHEY and SMNVEV (reference sequence). V dropped 0 bases and J dropped 1 base, with 9 bases sitting between them. This CDR3 is CASSLSPQGNTGELFF. The CDR3 DNA is TGTGCCAGCAGTTTATCGCCTCAGGGGAACACCGGGGAGCTGTTTTTT.

The chain uses TRBV7-2 and TRBJ1-2; 8 bases map to TRBD1. Trimming at V came to 5 bases and at J to 0 bases, leaving 5 bases not matched to a gene. Germline V gene data show CDR1 as SGHTA and CDR2 as FQGNSA. The CDR3 has 15 amino acids. The CDR3 reads CASSRQDRANYGYTF. For the CDR3, the DNA is TGTGCCAGCAGCCGACAGGACAGGGCTAACTATGGCTACACCTTC. The variable domain in full, with the rest retrieved from reference TRBV7-2 and TRBJ1-2, is GAGVSQSPSNKVTEKGKDVELRCDPISGHTALYWYRQSLGQGLEFLIYFQGNSAPDKSGLPSDRFSAERTGGSVSTLTIQRTQQEDSAVYLCASSRQDRANYGYTFGSGTRLTVV.